This entry lists 32 T cell receptor beta chains sequenced from one sample in a study of cytomegalovirus exposure and HLA in healthy donors. PCR used 60 Vbeta primers and 13 Jbeta primers. The repertoire was sequenced with immunoSEQ multiplex PCR; TCRdb's copy has only in-frame clones and lacks some. The sample includes more than 65,000 clones, about 75% of them seen just once. Source material: PBMCs. The receptors derive from a female donor in good health and CMV-seronegative.

The rearrangement links TRBV28 to TRBJ2-7; TRBD1 matches 7 bases. J lost 3 bases, V lost 3 bases, and 8 bases had no gene match. The CDR3 runs to 15 residues. The germline gives CDR1 MDHEN, CDR2 SYDVKM. The CDR3 protein is CASSLPNRGRYEQYF. The CDR3 DNA follows: TGTGCCAGCAGTTTGCCTAACAGGGGCCGCTACGAGCAGTACTTC.

The rearrangement joins TRBV7-2 to TRBJ2-7; 7 nucleotides agree with TRBD1. Germline loops: CDR1 SGHTA, CDR2 FQGNSA. The CDR3 loop spans 14 amino acids. V lost 5 bases to trimming and J lost 1 base; unmatched junction nucleotides: 5. The CDR3 nucleotides are TGTGCCAGCAGCGCCCGACAGGGTTCCTACGAGCAGTACTTC. Its protein is CASSARQGSYEQYF.

The rearrangement joins TRBV15 to TRBJ1-4; perhaps TRBD1 as D (5 bases). The germline CDR1 and CDR2 sequences are LNHNV and YYDKDF (reference sequence). Trimming took 0 bases from V and 4 from J, leaving 9 bases between them. The CDR3 length is 15 residues. The CDR3 here is CATSRDRGSNEKLFF. CDR3 coding DNA: TGTGCCACCAGCAGAGATAGGGGAAGTAATGAAAAACTGTTTTTT.

This clone was seen a handful of times. The chain joins TRBV5-1 to TRBJ1-6; D is undetermined. This CDR3 comprises 14 residues. Trimming shortened V by 0 bases and J by 7 bases, and 8 bases separated the two germline ends. Germline assignment: CDR1 SGHRS and CDR2 YFSETQ. Written as DNA, the CDR3 is TGCGCCAGCAGCTTGGCTCGCGTGAATTCACCCCTCCACTTT. It yields the protein CASSLARVNSPLHF. Variable domain in full (rest from reference TRBV5-1 and TRBJ1-6): KAGVTQTPRYLIKTRGQQVTLSCSPISGHRSVSWYQQTPGQGLQFLFEYFSETQRNKGNFPGRFSGRQFSNSRSEMNVSTLELGDSALYLCASSLARVNSPLHFGNGTRLTVT.

The chain is built from TRBV1 and TRBJ2-3; the D call of TRBD2 is as the table states it, not checked on the DNA. TRBV1 is reported as a pseudogene. The CDR3 length is 15 residues. The CDR3 region is CTSSQERTGADTQYF. The CDR3 DNA reads TGCACCAGCAGCCAAGAAAGGACTGGCGCAGATACGCAGTATTTT.

This clone was seen more than once but under ten times. V and J are TRBV4-1 and TRBJ2-2; D not resolved. Trimming pared 0 bases from V and 4 bases from J, leaving 9 bases between. This CDR3 has 15 amino acids. Germline values: CDR1 MGHRA, CDR2 YSYEKL. This chain's CDR3 is CASSQEPQFTGELFF. The CDR3 DNA reads TGCGCCAGCAGCCAAGAACCACAGTTCACCGGGGAGCTGTTTTTT.

The chain joins TRBV27 to TRBJ2-7; TRBD2 is a possible D gene (5 bases). Trimming took off 5 bases at V and 3 bases at J, with 20 bases between the two ends. Germline values: CDR1 MNHEY, CDR2 SMNVEV (reference sequence). This CDR3 spans 16 amino acids. The CDR3 DNA follows: TGTGCCAGCAGTCCCTTCGTCGGAGCGGCTGGCTACGAGCAGTACTTC. It translates to CASSPFVGAAGYEQYF.

The chain joins TRBV10-3 to TRBJ2-5, with D perhaps matching TRBD2 (6 bases). Per the germline V gene, CDR1 is ENHRY and CDR2 is SYGVKD. The CDR3 totals 13 residues. Trimming cost V 4 bases and J 5 bases, with 11 bases left between them. In nucleotides, the CDR3 is TGTGCCATCAGTGGCGGAGGGCAGGAGACCCAGTACTTC. Translating gives CAISGGGQETQYF.

J is TRBJ2-7 and V is TRBV5-6; no clear D gene. The CDR3 is 11 residues long. Germline V gives CDR1 SGHDT, CDR2 YYEEEE. Trimming removed 0 bases from V and 4 bases from J, with 2 bases in between. CDR3 loop: CASSLVYEQYF. The CDR3 DNA reads TGTGCCAGCAGCTTGGTATACGAGCAGTACTTC.

The gene calls are TRBV5-1 and TRBJ2-5, with 9 bases lining up with TRBD2. The CDR3 covers 15 residues. The germline gives CDR1 SGHRS, CDR2 YFSETQ. The V and J ends lost 0 bases and 5 bases, in that order; junction bases with no gene match: 5. The DNA for the CDR3 is TGCGCCAGCAGCTTGGGGGGACTAGCTATGGAGACCCAGTACTTC. This gives the protein CASSLGGLAMETQYF.

CDR3 coding DNA: TGTGCCAGCAGTGAAGGGGGCCATAGCAATCAGCCCCAGCATTTT. It translates to CASSEGGHSNQPQHF. This chain uses TRBV6-1 with TRBJ1-5; the D gene is possibly TRBD1 (5 bases). The CDR3 covers 15 residues. CDR1 is MNHNS, CDR2 SASEGT, per germline. V dropped 1 base and J dropped 0 bases, with 7 bases sitting between them.

This chain connects TRBV7-3 to TRBJ2-5, with no clear D. This CDR3 has 13 amino acids. Germline CDR1 is SGHTA and CDR2 is FQGTGA. V lost 1 base, J lost 2 bases, and 5 bases lay in between. CDR3 amino acids: CASSLMAQETQYF. For the CDR3, the DNA is TGTGCCAGCAGCTTAATGGCTCAAGAGACCCAGTACTTC.

V is TRBV28 and J is TRBJ1-6; D call uncertain. This CDR3 comprises 13 residues. Trimming cost V 10 bases and J 7 bases, with 14 bases left between them. Germline V gene sequence: CDR1 MDHEN, CDR2 SYDVKM. The CDR3 DNA reads TGTGCCACTTCGGAGGGAAACAATTCACCCCTCCACTTT. Residues: CATSEGNNSPLHF.

This clone was recorded once. The rearrangement uses TRBV15 and TRBJ2-5; D is uncertain. The CDR3 consists of 14 residues. Trimming cost V 1 base and J 0 bases, with 6 bases left between them. Looked up from germline, CDR1 is LNHNV and CDR2 is YYDKDF (reference sequence). CDR3 amino acids: CATSRVHNQETQYF. CDR3 in DNA: TGTGCCACCAGCAGAGTTCACAACCAAGAGACCCAGTACTTC.

The chain combines TRBV30 with TRBJ2-1; 8 bases align to TRBD1. The V segment lost 4 bases and the J segment 10 bases; nucleotides outside the gene matches: 9. CDR1 is GTSNPN and CDR2 is SVGIG in the germline V gene (reference sequence). CDR3 length equals 13 residues. Here the CDR3 DNA reads TGTGCCTGGAATCGTGACAGGGGAGGCGAGCAGTTCTTC. Translating it yields CAWNRDRGGEQFF.

The CDR3 sequence is CASSPSTGATNEKLFF. The CDR3 DNA follows: TGTGCCAGCAGTCCCTCGACAGGGGCAACTAATGAAAAACTGTTTTTT. The chain carries TRBV28 and TRBJ1-4; 8 nucleotides match TRBD1. CDR1 is MDHEN, CDR2 SYDVKM, per germline. V trimming: 5 bases; J trimming: 0 bases; junction bases outside the gene matches: 5. This CDR3 region has 16 residues.

The chain recombines TRBV6-5 with TRBJ2-3; tentative D call: TRBD1 (5 bases). Germline V gene lookup returns CDR1 MNHEY and CDR2 SVGAGI. The V gene lost 2 bases and the J gene lost 5 bases, with 17 bases spanning the gap. The length of the CDR3 is 16 residues. CDR3 amino acids: CASSYGPQRGIDTQYF. The CDR3 region has the DNA TGTGCCAGCAGTTACGGGCCCCAAAGGGGAATAGATACGCAGTATTTT.

The chain employs TRBV5-4 and TRBJ2-2; the D is unclear. Per germline, CDR1 SGHNT and CDR2 YYREEE (reference sequence). This CDR3 comprises 14 residues. Trimming pared 5 bases from V and 4 bases from J, leaving 12 bases between. The CDR3 here is CASSVSSGTGELFF. The CDR3 DNA reads TGTGCCAGCAGTGTTAGCTCGGGCACCGGGGAGCTGTTTTTT.

This clone was observed once. The V and J genes are TRBV19 and TRBJ2-7; 12 bases are shared with TRBD1. V was pared by 5 bases and J by 6 bases, with 2 bases of the junction left unmatched. Germline V CDR1 and CDR2: LNHDA, SQIVND (reference sequence). The CDR3 is made up of 13 amino acids. The CDR3 nucleotides are TGTGCCAGTAGTTTGGGACAGGGGGCCGAGCAGTACTTC. This codes for CASSLGQGAEQYF.

The chain uses TRBV7-9 and TRBJ2-2; 7 bases are a match to TRBD1. J lost 4 bases, V lost 5 bases, and 4 bases had no gene match. CDR1 is SEHNR, CDR2 FQNEAQ, per germline (reference sequence). This CDR3 has 14 amino acids. In DNA form, the CDR3 reads TGTGCCAGCAGCCCACAGGGGCGCACCGGGGAGCTGTTTTTT. Translation: CASSPQGRTGELFF.

V usage is TRBV7-9 and J usage is TRBJ1-6, with TRBD1 matching 10 bases. There are 17 residues in the CDR3. Germline CDR1 is SEHNR and CDR2 is FQNEAQ (reference sequence). The V gene end was trimmed by 5 bases and the J gene end by 8 bases; junction bases not matched to a gene: 12. The DNA for the CDR3 is TGTGCCAGCAGCCCCGGGACAGGGGAGTTAGGGGATTCACCCCTCCACTTT. Residues: CASSPGTGELGDSPLHF. Full variable domain (rest looked up from reference TRBV7-9 and TRBJ1-6): DTGVSQNPRHKITKRGQNVTFRCDPISEHNRLYWYRQTLGQGPEFLTYFQNEAQLEKSRLLSDRFSAERPKGSFSTLEIQRTEQGDSAMYLCASSPGTGELGDSPLHFGNGTRLTVT.

Note on this clone: The identical CDR3 is also encoded by other nucleotide sequences in the sample. The J gene is TRBJ2-7, the V gene TRBV5-8; 8 bases match TRBD1. The CDR3 sequence is 14 residues long. Germline CDR1 reads SGHTS; CDR2 reads YDEGEE. Unmatched junction bases numbered 3, after V lost 0 bases and J lost 4 bases. The CDR3 is CASSLDGQGYEQYF. CDR3 sequence (DNA): TGTGCCAGCAGCTTGGATGGACAGGGTTACGAGCAGTACTTC.

In this sample, this clone turned up a few times. The chain is built from TRBV19 and TRBJ1-1, with no clear D. Germline V CDR1 and CDR2: LNHDA, SQIVND (reference sequence). The CDR3 contains 13 residues. V lost 5 bases and J 5 bases, leaving 12 bases between the germline ends. In DNA, the CDR3 is TGTGCCAGTAGTCCCCGGGGAAGGACTGAAGCTTTCTTT. This gives the protein CASSPRGRTEAFF.

This chain links TRBV28 with TRBJ1-2; TRBD1 might be the D (6 bases). Germline V gives CDR1 MDHEN, CDR2 SYDVKM. This CDR3 is 13 amino acids long. Trimming shortened V by 2 bases and J by 7 bases, and 11 bases separated the two germline ends. CDR3 bases: TGTGCCAGCAGTTTAGGAGGGGGGGTTGGCTACACCTTC. Protein sequence: CASSLGGGVGYTF.

J is TRBJ2-4 and V is TRBV28; D perhaps matches TRBD2 (6 bases). Trimming removed 3 bases from V and 13 bases from J, with 13 bases in between. The germline V gene has CDR1 MDHEN and CDR2 SYDVKM. This CDR3 has 12 residues. CDR3 in amino acids: CASSLMEGIQYF. CDR3 coding DNA: TGTGCCAGCAGTTTGATGGAGGGGATCCAGTACTTC.

The CDR3 here is CASSSAPGKQQETQYF. For the CDR3, the DNA is TGTGCCAGCAGCTCAGCCCCGGGGAAGCAACAAGAGACCCAGTACTTC. The V gene is TRBV28, the J gene TRBJ2-5; TRBD2 might be the D (5 bases). The germline V gene has CDR1 MDHEN and CDR2 SYDVKM. This CDR3 contains 16 residues. V dropped 6 bases and J dropped 2 bases, with 19 bases sitting between them.

The rearrangement uses TRBV7-2 and TRBJ2-5, with D possibly being TRBD2 (6 bases). The CDR3 spans 16 residues. Germline V CDR1 and CDR2: SGHTA, FQGNSA. The V end was cut by 4 bases, the J end by 5 bases, with 20 bases between. The CDR3 coding sequence is TGTGCCAGCAGCTCCCCAAGCGGAGGGTTGGGGGAGACCCAGTACTTC. It translates to CASSSPSGGLGETQYF.

J is TRBJ2-7 and V is TRBV28; D uncertain. CDR1 is MDHEN and CDR2 is SYDVKM in the germline V gene. CDR3 length: 15 residues. V lost 8 bases and J lost 0, with 17 bases in between. CDR3 in amino acids: CASSTPSPGSYEQYF. The CDR3 region has the DNA TGTGCCAGCTCTACGCCGTCCCCCGGCTCCTACGAGCAGTACTTC.

V gene TRBV5-4 combines with J gene TRBJ2-4; 10 bases are a match to TRBD2. V was clipped by 4 bases and J by 4 bases; unmatched bases: 2. The CDR3 runs 14 residues. Germline CDR1 and CDR2: SGHNT and YYREEE (reference sequence). For the CDR3, the DNA is TGTGCCAGCAGCGGACTAGCGGAGAAAAACATTCAGTACTTC. Translation gives CASSGLAEKNIQYF.

V is TRBV4-2 and J is TRBJ2-3; D remains ambiguous. Trimming took off 1 base at V and 6 bases at J, with 11 bases between the two ends. This CDR3 has 14 residues. CDR1 and CDR2 from the germline V gene are LGHNA and YNFKEQ. This chain's CDR3 is CASSQGLERDTQYF. CDR3 sequence (DNA): TGTGCCAGCAGCCAAGGACTGGAGAGGGATACGCAGTATTTT.

This clone came up a few times. This chain uses TRBV28 with TRBJ2-7; D is undetermined. The V end lost 7 bases, the J end lost 9 bases, and 13 bases lay between the germline ends. Germline V gene sequence: CDR1 MDHEN, CDR2 SYDVKM. CDR3 length equals 11 residues. CDR3 DNA sequence: TGTGCCAGCACCAGTGAATGGGCGCAGTACTTC. As protein: CASTSEWAQYF.

The rearrangement uses TRBV9 and TRBJ1-2; D might be TRBD1 (5 bases). The CDR3 contains 14 residues. CDR1 is SGDLS and CDR2 is YYNGEE in the germline V gene. V lost 0 bases to trimming and J lost 2 bases, with 8 bases between them. CDR3 sequence: CASSVGSGNYGYTF. The CDR3 DNA follows: TGTGCCAGCAGCGTAGGTTCAGGGAACTATGGCTACACCTTC.